This entry features one T cell receptor (beta chain) sequence. Two consecutive negative NP/OP PCR tests, clearance, or resolved symptoms defined Cohort 3 recovery. The CDR3 totals 14 residues. The germline V and J ends were trimmed by 5 bases and 7 bases, with 12 bases remaining between them. The germline CDR1 and CDR2 sequences are LNHDA and SQIVND (reference sequence). Here immunoSEQ multiplex PCR was the method, and the copy in TCRdb shows in-frame clones only, minus some. Of about 160,000 clones listed, around nine tenths are singletons. The data stem from a study of blood T cell repertoires in COVID-19.

J is TRBJ1-6 and V is TRBV19; the D is unclear. The source material was PBMCs or T cells enriched from blood (not recorded which). This sequence originates from a woman in her fifties or sixties who had recovered from COVID-19. CDR3 in amino acids: CASSWSGENSPLHF. As DNA, the CDR3 is TGTGCCAGTAGTTGGTCCGGGGAAAATTCACCCCTCCACTTT. Full variable domain (remainder filled in from reference TRBV19 and TRBJ1-6): DGGITQSPKYLFRKEGQNVTLSCEQNLNHDAMYWYRQDPGQGLRLIYYSQIVNDFQKGDIAEGYSVSREKKESFPLTVTSAQKNPTAFYLCASSWSGENSPLHFGNGTRLTVT.